This passage covers 13 T cell receptor beta chains from one sample sequenced in a study of human T cells and chemical hapten exposure. TCRdb called the RACE reads again in MiXCR, with one record for every CDR3 protein. The data show about 340,000 distinct CDR3 sequences, approximately 6.9% seen once. Time point specified: patch test 1, 2 weeks after DPC sensitization. Documented treatment: therapeutic diphenylcyclopropenone sensitization with weekly scalp DPC. Sequenced here: whole blood, sampled in connection with sensitization to the hapten diphenylcyclopropenone (DPC). The receptors derive from a woman aged 18-29 years with alopecia areata. Some clones in this sample may be carry-over from other donors' samples.

The chain employs TRBV5-6 and TRBJ1-6; no clear D gene. Germline V gene lookup returns CDR1 SGHDT and CDR2 YYEEEE. This CDR3 is 14 amino acids long. The V gene lost 0 bases and the J gene lost 9 bases, with 10 bases spanning the gap. The CDR3 protein is CASSLVVPGSPLHF. The CDR3, as DNA: TGTGCCAGCAGCTTGGTTGTACCGGGTTCACCCCTCCACTTT.

This clonotype was seen a few times. This chain links TRBV12-3 or TRBV12-4 with TRBJ1-6; D perhaps matches TRBD1 (6 bases). V gave up 8 bases and J gave up 8 bases, with 16 bases separating them. The CDR3 contains 14 residues. CDR3 sequence reads: CASRGTGYDSPLHF. CDR3 DNA sequence: TGTGCCAGCCGCGGTACAGGGTACGATTCACCCCTCCACTTT.

This clonotype was counted between two and nine times. This chain links TRBV18 with TRBJ1-1; 7 bases are a match to TRBD1. The CDR3 length is 16 residues. V lost 6 bases to trimming and J lost 0 bases; unmatched junction nucleotides: 10. Germline V CDR1 and CDR2: KGHSH, LQKENI. The CDR3, as DNA: TGTGCCAGCTCCCCGGGGCGACAGGGAGTGAACACTGAAGCTTTCTTT. Protein sequence: CASSPGRQGVNTEAFF.

This clonotype was seen ten or more times. V and J are TRBV6-2 or TRBV6-3 and TRBJ1-5; 8 bases fit TRBD1. The junction had 9 bases not matched to a gene; V was cut back by 4 bases and J by 7 bases. Germline V gene lookup returns CDR1 MNHEY and CDR2 SVGEGT. The CDR3 runs 15 residues. The CDR3 here is CASSSYQGARQPQHF. The CDR3 coding sequence is TGTGCCAGCAGTTCGTACCAGGGGGCGAGGCAGCCCCAGCATTTT.

This clonotype appeared a few times. The chain is built from TRBV24-1 and TRBJ2-1; TRBD1 aligns across 10 bases. Germline CDR1 reads KGHDR; CDR2 reads SFDVKD. V shed 2 bases and J 6 bases; nucleotides not matched to a gene: 6. This CDR3 region has 16 residues. In DNA, the CDR3 is TGTGCCACCAGTGATTCGAGACAGGGGGCCCTCAATGAGCAGTTCTTC. Translation: CATSDSRQGALNEQFF.

Remarks on this clonotype: The junction and the germline gene differ at one end; a read error may be behind it. This rearrangement joins TRBV6-1 to TRBJ1-1; D is ambiguous. This CDR3 has 15 amino acids. Germline values: CDR1 MNHNS, CDR2 SASEGT. CDR3 in amino acids: CATSVTRVPNTEAFF. DNA of the CDR3: TGTGCCACCAGTGTTACGCGGGTCCCGAACACTGAAGCTTTCTTT.

This rearrangement joins TRBV12-3 or TRBV12-4 to TRBJ2-5; D might be TRBD1 (5 bases). CDR3 size: 15 residues. V was trimmed by 5 bases and J by 5 bases, leaving 18 bases between them. CDR3: CASSLGGAGFETQYF. The CDR3 nucleotides are TGTGCCAGCAGTCTCGGTGGGGCTGGGTTTGAGACCCAGTACTTC.

The chain carries TRBV12-3 or TRBV12-4 and TRBJ2-1; D not resolved. The CDR3 contains 11 residues. The V gene lost 6 bases and the J gene lost 4 bases, with 4 bases spanning the gap. The CDR3 is CASRGYNEQFF. The CDR3 DNA follows: TGTGCCAGCAGGGGGTACAATGAGCAGTTCTTC.

This clonotype was observed a handful of times. The chain recombines TRBV3-1 with TRBJ1-2; D is possibly TRBD1 (5 bases). V was pared by 2 bases and J by 5 bases, with 12 bases between. Germline CDR1 reads LGHDT; CDR2 reads YNNKEL (reference sequence). The CDR3 is 14 amino acids. The chain's CDR3 is CASSQIDSRYGYTF. The CDR3 DNA is TGTGCCAGCAGCCAAATCGACAGTAGATATGGCTACACCTTC.

This clonotype was recorded a few times. The chain joins TRBV6-5 to TRBJ2-5; 7 bases fit TRBD2. Germline V gene data show CDR1 as MNHEY and CDR2 as SVGAGI. CDR3 length: 13 residues. The CDR3 loop is CGTGRGDMETQYF. CDR3 coding DNA: TGTGGGACTGGACGGGGGGATATGGAGACCCAGTACTTC.

This chain uses TRBV6-2 or TRBV6-3 with TRBJ1-5; D unresolved. The V and J ends lost 4 bases and 5 bases respectively, with 6 bases between them. CDR1 is MNHEY and CDR2 is SVGEGT in the germline V gene. The CDR3 covers 12 residues. CDR3 sequence: CASSSTHQPQHF. Here the CDR3 DNA reads TGTGCCAGCAGTTCCACTCATCAGCCCCAGCATTTT.

The gene calls are TRBV15 and TRBJ1-4; a possible D gene is TRBD1 (6 bases). The CDR3 totals 16 residues. Trimming took 0 bases from V and 3 from J, leaving 11 bases between them. The germline CDR1 and CDR2 sequences are LNHNV and YYDKDF (reference sequence). The CDR3 coding sequence is TGTGCCACCAGCAGAGATTTAGGGGGATCTAATGAAAAACTGTTTTTT. Residues: CATSRDLGGSNEKLFF.

In this sample, this clonotype turned up many times. This chain links TRBV27 with TRBJ2-5, with unresolved D. CDR1 and CDR2 (germline): MNHEY, SMNVEV (reference sequence). Trimming took 3 bases from V and 1 from J, leaving 6 bases between them. This CDR3 contains 13 residues. The CDR3 loop is CASSLNIQETQYF. Written as DNA, the CDR3 is TGTGCCAGCAGTTTGAACATCCAAGAGACCCAGTACTTC.